This TCR beta chain was identified in a study of CD8+ T cells in alopecia areata. As regards this clone: The antigen is unknown.

Peripheral blood and lesional scalp punch biopsies came from alopecia areata patients. Whole-study results and caveats: Scalp sequencing also captures normal skin's resident alphabeta T cells.

Trimming took off 7 bases at V and 6 bases at J, with 17 bases between the two ends. The CDR3 has 14 residues. Per germline, CDR1 SGHTA and CDR2 FQGNSA. Sequencing relied on a cDNA template that was reverse transcribed from extracted RNA. Sequenced by immunoSEQ multiplex PCR; TCRdb stores in-frame clones only, minus some. This repertoire shows roughly 140,000 clones, less than 65% found once; its top ten account for 15% to 20%. Here the sequenced sample was CD8+ T cells sorted from blood, taken at week 0. The sequence came from a human donor with alopecia areata. The chain links TRBV7-2 to TRBJ2-3; D uncertain. The CDR3 region is CASNADPNGDTQYF. CDR3 in DNA: TGTGCCAGCAACGCGGACCCAAACGGGGATACGCAGTATTTT.